This TCR beta chain was sequenced during a study of post-analysis software for immune sequencing data. Study-level findings and limits: Versus controls, multiple sclerosis patients showed significantly lower diversity (normalized Chao1). Patients used a handful of TRBV segments, including TRBV5-6, TRBV5-1 and TRBV20-1, more often than controls.

Trimming took off 1 base at V and 3 bases at J, with 20 bases between the two ends. The CDR3 is made up of 17 amino acids. Looked up from germline, CDR1 is SGHRS and CDR2 is YFSETQ. Unique molecular identifiers were built into the TCR beta cDNA libraries. MiXCR, applied by TCRdb to the PCR reads, yields one record per CDR3 protein. The table lists 400,000 to 500,000 distinct CDR3 sequences, less than 40% of them singletons, with about 7.6% in the top ten. With regard to this clonotype: Its antigen is not identified.

This TCR came from a girl aged 2-10 years with multiple sclerosis. The gene calls are TRBV5-1 and TRBJ2-7; D call uncertain. The sample comprised blood. The CDR3 here is CASSLWPARIPIYEQYF. Here the CDR3 DNA reads TGCGCCAGCAGCTTGTGGCCGGCGCGGATTCCAATCTACGAGCAGTACTTC.